This entry concerns a single TCR beta chain. Its antigen is unknown. In germline, CDR1 is LGHNA, CDR2 YNFKEQ. Trimming cost V 0 bases and J 0 bases; bases outside gene matches: 13. The CDR3 length is 20 residues. The data belong to a study of shared clonotypes between healthy human individuals. Background on the study: The donors, a couple of women and three men, were aged 18 to 49.

Sequencing was performed with immunoSEQ multiplex PCR; in TCRdb, only in-frame clones are kept and a portion is missing. The table shows some 320,000 clones, with roughly 91% occurring only once. Study-level points and caveats: Estimated richness was generally greater in naive than memory subsets. Sharing across four donors was seen in roughly 5.2% of naive CD4 clonotypes.

The origin of this receptor is a man aged 18 to 29 in good health. The source material was memory CD8+ T cells sorted from blood. Subset defined: CD45RO+ cells pooled with CCR7-negative TemRA cells. The rearrangement uses TRBV4-2 and TRBJ2-3, with 9 bases that match TRBD2. CDR3 protein: CASSQDAPGLAVSSTDTQYF. DNA for the CDR3: TGTGCCAGCAGCCAAGATGCCCCGGGACTAGCAGTTTCTAGCACAGATACGCAGTATTTT.